These T cell receptor beta chains were read from a single sample in a study of blood T cell repertoires in COVID-19. Profiled with immunoSEQ multiplex PCR; TCRdb holds only in-frame clones, not every one. The sample lists 250,000 to 300,000 clones, 89% seen once, with 12% in the top ten. Input material: peripheral blood. Receptors were obtained from a woman in her sixties or seventies with acute or convalescent COVID-19. CDR3s include the opening cysteine and the closing phenylalanine or tryptophan. The D gene is left open where the match is weak. Part of the rows lack a size; the others show once, few, many or a class for expanded clones.

clone_size j_call v_call cdr3_length d_call cdr3_nt cdr3_aa
- TRBJ1-2 TRBV27 15 - TGTGCCAGCAGCCCGAGAGGGCCGGCGGACTATGGCTACACCTTC CASSPRGPADYGYTF
- TRBJ1-2 TRBV4-3 15 TRBD1 TGCGCCAGCAGCCAAGTCTTGGGGACAGCCTATGGCTACACCTTC CASSQVLGTAYGYTF
- TRBJ1-2 TRBV9 14 - TGTGCCAGCAGCGCAGGACACACAAACTATGGCTACACCTTC CASSAGHTNYGYTF
- TRBJ1-1 TRBV19 14 TRBD1 TGTGCCAGTAAGGTTTTGGGACAGGGAACTGAAGGTTTCTTT CASKVLGQGTEGFF
- TRBJ1-4 TRBV18 15 TRBD1 TGTGCCAGCTCACCGGAGGGGGCGGGCAATGAAAAACTGTTTTTT CASSPEGAGNEKLFF
- TRBJ2-4 TRBV9 17 TRBD2 TGTGCCAGCAGCTCTCCGGTAGCGGGGGAAGCCAAAAACATTCAGTACTTC CASSSPVAGEAKNIQYF
- TRBJ1-1 TRBV4-1 13 - TGCGCCAGCAGCCAAACTCTGAACACTGAAGCTTTCTTT CASSQTLNTEAFF
- TRBJ1-6 TRBV6-5 14 TRBD1 TGTGCCAGCAGTTTAGGGCAGGGGGCTTCACCCCTCCACTTT CASSLGQGASPLHF
- TRBJ2-7 TRBV7-2 14 TRBD2 TGTGCCAGCAGCTACGGGACTAGCGGCTACGAGCAGTACTTC CASSYGTSGYEQYF
few TRBJ1-2 TRBV14 13 - TGTGCCAGCAGCTCGCGGCCTCTCTTTGGCTACACCTTC CASSSRPLFGYTF
- TRBJ1-1 TRBV5-6 17 - TGTGCCAGCAGCTCGGCCAGCCAGGGCGTGGGGAACACTGAAGCTTTCTTT CASSSASQGVGNTEAFF
- TRBJ1-1 TRBV5-6 14 - TGTGCCAGCAGCTTAGGTAGCACGAGGACTGAAGCTTTCTTT CASSLGSTRTEAFF
once TRBJ2-7 TRBV5-8 14 - TGTGCCAGCAGCCACCGACAGAACTCCTACGAGCAGTACTTC CASSHRQNSYEQYF
once TRBJ1-6 TRBV5-6 15 - TGTGCCAGCAGCCTTGGCTGGGGGCTGGGTTCACCCCTCCACTTT CASSLGWGLGSPLHF
once TRBJ2-1 TRBV15 15 TRBD2 TGTGCCACCAGCCCTAGCGGGAGGGTTGAAAATGAGCAGTTCTTC CATSPSGRVENEQFF
- TRBJ1-1 TRBV29-1 13 - TGCAGCGTTGAACTGGGGCTTAACACTGAAGCTTTCTTT CSVELGLNTEAFF
- TRBJ2-3 TRBV4-3 16 - TGCGCCAGCAGCCAAGATCAACAGGGTTCTACAGATACGCAGTATTTT CASSQDQQGSTDTQYF
- TRBJ2-1 TRBV6-5 16 TRBD2 TGTGCCAGCAGTTACTTATCTAGCGGGAGGGCCAGGGAGCAGTTCTTC CASSYLSSGRAREQFF
once TRBJ2-4 TRBV29-1 12 - TGCAGCGTTGAAGAAGGCGGAAACATTCAGTACTTC CSVEEGGNIQYF
- TRBJ1-1 TRBV5-5 12 TRBD1 TGTGCCAGCAGCCCAGGGACAGGTCGAGCTTTCTTT CASSPGTGRAFF
- TRBJ2-7 TRBV9 15 TRBD1 TGTGCCAGCAGCGTATCGGGGACAGGGATCTACGAGCAGTACTTC CASSVSGTGIYEQYF
- TRBJ2-7 TRBV6-1 15 - TGTGCCAGCAGTGAAGCGATAGGCAGGGCCTACGAGCAGTACTTC CASSEAIGRAYEQYF
- TRBJ1-5 TRBV2 15 TRBD1 TGTGCCAGCAGAGTACCGGGACAGGGAAATCAGCCCCAGCATTTT CASRVPGQGNQPQHF
- TRBJ2-7 TRBV28 14 TRBD2 TGTGCCAGCAGTCCCAGCGGGAGTGGTTACGAGCAGTACTTC CASSPSGSGYEQYF
- TRBJ2-7 TRBV7-9 15 TRBD2 TGTGCCAGCAGCAGAATAGGCGGGAGGGTTTACGAGCAGTACTTC CASSRIGGRVYEQYF
- TRBJ2-2 TRBV7-9 15 TRBD1 TGTGCCAGCAGCCCCGACAGGGTAGGGACCGGGGAGCTGTTTTTT CASSPDRVGTGELFF
few TRBJ2-2 TRBV29-1 12 - TGCAGCGGGCGGGCGAACACCGGGGAGCTGTTTTTT CSGRANTGELFF
- TRBJ2-3 TRBV5-1 14 - TGCGCCAGCAGCTTAGCTAGCGGCACAGATACGCAGTATTTT CASSLASGTDTQYF
- TRBJ1-2 TRBV28 14 - TGTGCCAGCTCTACCCGGGGTGGCAACTATGGCTACACCTTC CASSTRGGNYGYTF
- TRBJ2-2 TRBV28 16 TRBD2 TGTGCCAGCAGTTGGGGCGGGAGTGTCGGTACCGGGGAGCTGTTTTTT CASSWGGSVGTGELFF
- TRBJ1-2 TRBV6-5 15 TRBD1 TGTGCCAGCAGCCTGGGGCAGGGGGGAATTCATGGCTACACCTTC CASSLGQGGIHGYTF
- TRBJ2-5 TRBV19 14 TRBD2 TGTGCCAGTAGTTCCCCGGGGGGAGGGGAGACCCAGTACTTC CASSSPGGGETQYF
- TRBJ2-5 TRBV28 14 TRBD2 TGTGCCAGCAGCATCTCGGGACTACAAGAGACCCAGTACTTC CASSISGLQETQYF
once TRBJ2-5 TRBV29-1 12 - TGCAGCGTTGCGCCGGTTCAAGAGACCCAGTACTTC CSVAPVQETQYF
- TRBJ1-1 TRBV28 13 - TGTGCCAGCAGTTTCGCGGGGGGCTCTGAAGCTTTCTTT CASSFAGGSEAFF
- TRBJ2-5 TRBV5-1 16 TRBD2 TGCGCCAGCAGCTTGATGGCGGGGGTGCTCGAGTGGGCCCAGTACTTC CASSLMAGVLEWAQYF
- TRBJ1-2 TRBV28 15 TRBD1 TGTGCCAGCAGTCCCGGAACAGGGGGCCACTATGGCTACACCTTC CASSPGTGGHYGYTF
- TRBJ1-1 TRBV5-1 12 - TGCGCCAGCACGGGGGGAAGTACTGAAGCTTTCTTT CASTGGSTEAFF
- TRBJ2-7 TRBV4-1 17 - TGCGCCAGCAGCCAAGGAGGTCCCGGGGAAGCGGGCTACGAGCAGTACTTC CASSQGGPGEAGYEQYF
once TRBJ2-2 TRBV5-4 16 - TGTGCCAGCAGCTTGGTTACGGGATTGAACACCGGGGAGCTGTTTTTT CASSLVTGLNTGELFF
- TRBJ2-1 TRBV27 14 TRBD2 TGTGCCAGCAGTTCAGCGGGGGCTTACAATGAGCAGTTCTTC CASSSAGAYNEQFF
- TRBJ2-1 TRBV19 14 - TGTGCCAGTAGTAGAGGAATTTCCAACAATGAGCAGTTCTTC CASSRGISNNEQFF
- TRBJ1-2 TRBV12-3/TRBV12-4 13 TRBD1 TGTGCCAGCAACTTGGGACAGCAGTATGGCTACACCTTC CASNLGQQYGYTF
- TRBJ2-5 TRBV7-3 17 - TGTGCCAGCAGCTTAAAGGGGGCGGGGGGTCCGGGAGAGACCCAGTACTTC CASSLKGAGGPGETQYF